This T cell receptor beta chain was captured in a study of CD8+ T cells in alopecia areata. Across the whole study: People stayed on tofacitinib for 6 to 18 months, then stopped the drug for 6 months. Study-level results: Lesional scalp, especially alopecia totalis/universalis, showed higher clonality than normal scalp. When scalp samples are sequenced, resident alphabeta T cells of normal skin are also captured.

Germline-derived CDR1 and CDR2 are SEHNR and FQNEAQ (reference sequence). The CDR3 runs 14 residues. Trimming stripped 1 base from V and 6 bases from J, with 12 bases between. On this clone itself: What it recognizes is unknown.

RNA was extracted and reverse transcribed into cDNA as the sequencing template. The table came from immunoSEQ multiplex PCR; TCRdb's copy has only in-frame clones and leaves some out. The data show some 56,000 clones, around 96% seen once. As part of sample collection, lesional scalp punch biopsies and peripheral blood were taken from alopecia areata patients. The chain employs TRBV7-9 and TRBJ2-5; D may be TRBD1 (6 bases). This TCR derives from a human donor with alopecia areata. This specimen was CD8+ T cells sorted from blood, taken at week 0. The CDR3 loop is CASSLDGGPKTQYF. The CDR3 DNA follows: TGTGCCAGCAGCTTAGATGGGGGCCCCAAGACCCAGTACTTC.